The 30 T cell receptor beta chains listed next were all sequenced from one sample in a study of CD8 T cells in Susac syndrome. Random hexamers served to reverse transcribe about 0.5 to 1 ug RNA. MiXCR, applied by TCRdb to the immunoSEQ multiplex PCR reads, yields one record per CDR3 protein. The sample lists about 190,000 distinct CDR3 sequences; 80% to 95% were seen once. The sample taken for sequencing was CD4+ T cells from PBMCs. The receptors here all came from a human donor in good health.

This sequence joins TRBV7-2 and TRBJ1-1; D is ambiguous. The CDR3 totals 14 residues. The V and J ends lost 7 bases and 1 base respectively, with 13 bases between them. Germline V gene lookup returns CDR1 SGHTA and CDR2 FQGNSA. The CDR3, as DNA: TGTGCCAGCACTTACGTCGGACCGAACACTGAAGCTTTCTTT. Encoded protein: CASTYVGPNTEAFF.

The chain uses TRBV15 and TRBJ1-2; no clear D. This CDR3 region has 13 residues. Deletions cut 5 bases from V and 10 bases from J, with 17 bases between. Germline-derived CDR1 and CDR2 are LNHNV and YYDKDF (reference sequence). The CDR3 bases are TGTGCCACCAGCGTTGGCCGAAAGGTGAACTACACCTTC. Translation: CATSVGRKVNYTF.

The V gene is TRBV28, the J gene TRBJ2-7; TRBD1 or TRBD2 may be the D gene (5 bases each). Between the trimmed V and J ends, which lost 8 bases and 2 bases, there was a span of 16 bases. The CDR3 is 14 residues long. Per germline, CDR1 MDHEN and CDR2 SYDVKM. For the CDR3, the DNA is TGTGCCAGCGACTCCGGGACCCCGACCTACGAGCAGTACGTC. Its translation: CASDSGTPTYEQYV.

This chain links TRBV27 with TRBJ2-1; D ambiguous. The CDR3 runs to 11 residues. The germline V and J ends were trimmed by 6 bases and 4 bases, with 4 bases remaining between them. Germline V gene lookup returns CDR1 MNHEY and CDR2 SMNVEV (reference sequence). This CDR3 is CASSLYNEQFF. The CDR3 nucleotides read TGTGCCAGCAGCCTTTACAATGAGCAGTTCTTC.

The V and J genes are TRBV12-3 or TRBV12-4 and TRBJ1-2; D not certain. The CDR3 has 14 residues. Trimming took off 5 bases at V and 5 bases at J, with 15 bases between the two ends. The CDR3 nucleotides read TGTGCCAGCAGTCCTCGCGGTGTTTTATATGGCTACACCTTC. This encodes CASSPRGVLYGYTF.

The V and J genes are TRBV6-5 and TRBJ1-6, with 7 bases that match TRBD1. There are 14 residues in the CDR3. Germline CDR1 MNHEY, CDR2 SVGAGI. V lost 4 bases and J lost 7; bases outside the gene matches: 4. CDR3 region: CASSLTGTNSPLHF. The CDR3 coding sequence is TGTGCCAGCAGTTTGACAGGGACGAATTCACCCCTCCACTTT.

The V call is TRBV20-1, the J call TRBJ1-2, with no clear D. V lost 3 bases and J 8 bases, leaving 10 bases between the germline ends. Germline V gives CDR1 DFQATT, CDR2 SNEGSKA (reference sequence). CDR3 length: 11 amino acids. The CDR3 DNA follows: TGCAGTGCTAGGACGGGGTGGGGCTACACCTTC. Translation: CSARTGWGYTF.

The CDR3 DNA is TGCGCGAATAGGCAGGGGCCCATGAACACTGAAGCTTTCTTT. It specifies CANRQGPMNTEAFF. This chain joins TRBV5-1 and TRBJ1-1, with D maybe TRBD1 (6 bases). This CDR3 has 14 residues. The germline gives CDR1 SGHRS, CDR2 YFSETQ.

This clonotype was counted once. The chain couples TRBV7-2 to TRBJ2-3; 7 nucleotides agree with TRBD1. The CDR3 spans 14 residues. V gave up 5 bases and J gave up 2 bases; unmatched junction bases: 4. Germline assignment: CDR1 SGHTA and CDR2 FQGNSA. DNA of the CDR3: TGTGCCAGCAGCCGGGACAGAGTCACAGATACGCAGTATTTT. Translation gives CASSRDRVTDTQYF.

The chain employs TRBV9 and TRBJ2-3, with no clear D. The CDR3 covers 14 residues. Trimming removed 4 bases at V and 2 bases at J, with 11 bases between. Germline values: CDR1 SGDLS, CDR2 YYNGEE. Here the CDR3 DNA reads TGTGCCAGCAGCTCCCAGAGGACCACAGATACGCAGTATTTT. This sequence encodes CASSSQRTTDTQYF.

The genes are TRBV9 and TRBJ2-5, with unresolved D. Germline V gene sequence: CDR1 SGDLS, CDR2 YYNGEE. This CDR3 contains 14 residues. V was clipped by 3 bases and J by 5 bases, with 14 bases between them. CDR3 bases: TGTGCCAGCAGCGCCGCGACGGCCCGGGAGACCCAGTACTTC. Its translation: CASSAATARETQYF.

V is TRBV5-1 and J is TRBJ2-3; 11 bases agree with TRBD1. The V gene's germline CDR1 is SGHRS and CDR2 YFSETQ. V shed 0 bases and J 5 bases; nucleotides not matched to a gene: 11. The CDR3 runs to 18 residues. The CDR3 spells CASSLEGQGAPSQDTQYF. Here the CDR3 DNA reads TGCGCCAGCAGCTTGGAAGGACAGGGGGCACCAAGCCAAGATACGCAGTATTTT. Together with reference TRBV5-1 and TRBJ2-3, the CDR3 gives the full variable domain: KAGVTQTPRYLIKTRGQQVTLSCSPISGHRSVSWYQQTPGQGLQFLFEYFSETQRNKGNFPGRFSGRQFSNSRSEMNVSTLELGDSALYLCASSLEGQGAPSQDTQYFGPGTRLTVL.

This clonotype has only one observation. The chain couples TRBV24-1 to TRBJ2-1, with a possible D match to TRBD1 (6 bases). This CDR3 has 12 amino acids. Deletions cut 7 bases from V and 7 bases from J, with 10 bases between. CDR1 and CDR2 from the germline V gene are KGHDR and SFDVKD. The CDR3 nucleotides read TGTGCCACCAGGGGGGCGGATAATGAGCAGTTCTTC. It codes for CATRGADNEQFF.

V is TRBV7-2 and J is TRBJ1-1; D is unresolved. With 6 bases removed from V and 0 bases from J, the gap between germline ends came to 8 bases. The germline V gene has CDR1 SGHTA and CDR2 FQGNSA. The CDR3 sequence is 13 residues long. CDR3 protein: CASRKEVNTEAFF. CDR3 DNA: TGTGCCAGCAGAAAGGAAGTGAACACTGAAGCTTTCTTT.

This rearrangement joins TRBV4-2 to TRBJ1-4; D gene ambiguous. Trimming cost V 1 base and J 7 bases, with 16 bases left between them. Germline CDR1 LGHNA, CDR2 YNFKEQ. The length of the CDR3 is 16 residues. In nucleotides, the CDR3 is TGTGCCAGCAGCCAAGGTAGCCGGGTTCCGGGTGAAAAACTGTTTTTT. Its translation is CASSQGSRVPGEKLFF.

The chain uses TRBV28 and TRBJ1-6; a weak D match, TRBD1 (5 bases). The CDR3 extends over 12 amino acids. CDR1 and CDR2 from the germline V gene are MDHEN and SYDVKM. Trimming took 4 bases from V and 10 from J, leaving 8 bases between them. The CDR3 region is CASSWGKSPLHF. CDR3 nucleotides: TGTGCCAGCAGTTGGGGCAAATCACCCCTCCACTTT.

The chain recombines TRBV5-1 with TRBJ1-1; possible D gene TRBD1, 5 bases. This CDR3 region has 15 residues. The germline gives CDR1 SGHRS, CDR2 YFSETQ. The V and J ends lost 4 bases and 3 bases respectively, with 16 bases between them. The CDR3 DNA is TGCGCCAGCAGCCGGGGAATAGGGACCTACACTGAAGCTTTCTTT. Translating gives CASSRGIGTYTEAFF.

The chain recombines TRBV6-5 with TRBJ1-1; tentatively, D is TRBD1 (6 bases). Trimming shortened V by 2 bases and J by 8 bases, and 9 bases separated the two germline ends. The CDR3 contains 12 residues. Germline CDR1 reads MNHEY; CDR2 reads SVGAGI. CDR3 in amino acids: CASSYMGQEAFF. The CDR3 DNA is TGTGCCAGCAGTTACATGGGACAAGAAGCTTTCTTT.

The J gene is TRBJ1-1, the V gene TRBV12-3 or TRBV12-4, with D uncertain. V lost 7 bases, J lost 1 base, and 13 bases lay in between. The CDR3 covers 14 residues. The CDR3 protein is CASILMRRNTEAFF. The CDR3 nucleotides are TGTGCCAGCATCCTCATGAGAAGGAACACTGAAGCTTTCTTT.

The chain recombines TRBV7-9 with TRBJ2-2; weak D call: TRBD1 (5 bases). Trimming stripped 5 bases from V and 1 base from J, with 11 bases between. CDR1 is SEHNR and CDR2 is FQNEAQ in the germline V gene (reference sequence). The CDR3 totals 15 residues. The DNA of the CDR3 is TGTGCCAGCAGCCCCCCTACAGGGAACACCGGGGAGCTGTTTTTT. Protein: CASSPPTGNTGELFF.

This clonotype was detected only once. J is TRBJ1-2 and V is TRBV12-3 or TRBV12-4, with D perhaps TRBD1 (6 bases). Trimming shortened V by 4 bases and J by 8 bases, and 11 bases separated the two germline ends. This CDR3 has 12 amino acids. The CDR3 protein is CASSSDRRGYTF. The CDR3 DNA sequence: TGTGCCAGCAGTTCTGACAGGAGGGGCTACACCTTC.

This clonotype was seen just once. The J gene is TRBJ2-1, the V gene TRBV14; maybe TRBD1 (5 bases). This CDR3 region has 16 residues. V gave up 1 base and J gave up 4 bases, with 14 bases separating them. From germline, CDR1 is SGHDN and CDR2 FVKESK. The CDR3 bases are TGTGCCAGCAGCCAAGGGGGCAGTTGGATGTACAATGAGCAGTTCTTC. Its translation is CASSQGGSWMYNEQFF.

This chain uses TRBV19 with TRBJ2-3; D may be TRBD1 or TRBD2 (6 bases each). Trimming left V 8 bases short and J 7 bases short, with 19 bases between. CDR1 is LNHDA and CDR2 is SQIVND in the germline V gene (reference sequence). The CDR3 is 14 residues long. CDR3 amino acids: CASGGRQAGHTQYF. The CDR3 region has the DNA TGTGCCAGTGGGGGGAGACAGGCAGGCCATACGCAGTATTTT.

This clonotype appeared a single time. The CDR3 sequence is CASSRQGEEAFF. The CDR3 nucleotides are TGCGCCAGCAGTCGACAGGGAGAAGAAGCTTTCTTT. This rearrangement joins TRBV4-3 to TRBJ1-1; 7 nucleotides align to TRBD1. The germline CDR1 and CDR2 sequences are LGHNA and YSLEER. J lost 8 bases, V lost 6 bases, and 6 bases had no gene match. This CDR3 has 12 residues.

This chain connects TRBV15 to TRBJ2-2; the D call may be TRBD1 or TRBD2 (6 bases each). The CDR3 contains 17 residues. CDR1 is LNHNV and CDR2 is YYDKDF in the germline V gene (reference sequence). V was trimmed by 0 bases and J by 4 bases, leaving 15 bases between them. The CDR3 nucleotides read TGTGCCACCAGCAGAGAGAACAGGGTGCGGGGCACCGGGGAGCTGTTTTTT. It yields the protein CATSRENRVRGTGELFF.

The chain links TRBV13 to TRBJ2-3, with TRBD2 matching over 16 bases. V lost 6 bases and J lost 2; bases outside the gene matches: 11. This CDR3 is 19 amino acids long. Germline CDR1 and CDR2: PRHDT and FYEKMQ (reference sequence). CDR3 sequence: CASSYTGLAGGPVTDTQYF. The DNA for the CDR3 is TGTGCCAGCAGTTACACGGGACTAGCGGGGGGGCCAGTCACAGATACGCAGTATTTT.

A single count supports this clonotype. The chain couples TRBV7-2 to TRBJ1-2; D is undetermined. Trimming pared 5 bases from V and 5 bases from J, leaving 18 bases between. Per the germline V gene, CDR1 is SGHTA and CDR2 is FQGNSA. The length of the CDR3 is 15 residues. The CDR3, as DNA: TGTGCCAGCAGCCAGCAGACGGGCTTAGGGTATGGCTACACCTTC. Protein sequence: CASSQQTGLGYGYTF.

This clonotype appeared a single time. V is TRBV12-3 or TRBV12-4 and J is TRBJ1-6; weak D call: TRBD1 (5 bases). The CDR3 extends over 14 amino acids. Trimming cost V 9 bases and J 7 bases, with 16 bases left between them. DNA for the CDR3: TGTGCCAGTTCCAAAAGAGGGGACAATTCACCCCTCCACTTT. Translating it yields CASSKRGDNSPLHF.

This sequence joins TRBV19 and TRBJ1-2, with a possible D match to TRBD1 (6 bases). The V gene's germline CDR1 is LNHDA and CDR2 SQIVND (reference sequence). This CDR3 comprises 13 residues. Trimming pared 2 bases from V and 7 bases from J, leaving 11 bases between. The DNA for the CDR3 is TGTGCCAGTAGTATATCAGGGGCTGGTGGCTACACCTTC. Protein sequence: CASSISGAGGYTF.

This rearrangement joins TRBV4-1 to TRBJ2-3; D assignment may be TRBD1 or TRBD2 (5 bases each). V was clipped by 0 bases and J by 2 bases, with 12 bases between them. The CDR3 extends over 16 amino acids. Germline V gene sequence: CDR1 MGHRA, CDR2 YSYEKL. CDR3 bases: TGCGCCAGCAGCCAAGATACAGGACTGCACACAGATACGCAGTATTTT. Its translation: CASSQDTGLHTDTQYF.